The T cell receptor beta chain under discussion was sequenced for a study of identical twins. Study-level results: Memory repertoires lacked the insertion deficit that abundant cord blood beta clonotypes showed. Twins shared beta out-of-frame sequences in excess, but this excess was weaker.

V was shortened by 6 bases and J by 3 bases, with 11 bases between the two germline ends. The CDR3 runs 13 residues. This clonotype was observed at least ten times. The antigen remains unidentified. Template switching (which added a universal primer site) was used, and cDNA carried unique molecular identifiers. One entry per CDR3 protein results from TCRdb running MiXCR on the 5' RACE reads. Of 200,000 to 250,000 distinct CDR3 sequences in the sample, roughly an eighth were seen once. These data were also filed under a second study, of yellow fever vaccine responses in identical twins.

V gene TRBV12-3 or TRBV12-4 combines with J gene TRBJ1-2, with D unresolved. The sample was memory (CD45RO+) T cells sorted from blood. This TCR was recovered from a woman aged 18-30 years in good health. The CDR3 nucleotides are TGTGCCAGCAGCCCAAGGGCAGACTATGGCTACACCTTC. Its protein is CASSPRADYGYTF.